Presented here are 6 T cell receptor beta chains from one specimen sequenced in a study of breast tumors, draining lymph nodes, adjacent tissues. TCRdb recomputed calls from the multiplex PCR reads with MiXCR, one row per CDR3 protein. The repertoire includes over 250,000 distinct CDR3 sequences, roughly 30% of them detected once, and about 1% sits in the top ten. The lymph nodes were axillary draining lymph nodes from breast cancer patients. Source material: axillary lymph node tissue. The receptors were gathered from a female donor with breast cancer. Some clones in this sample may be carry-over from other donors' samples.

This clonotype was seen ten or more times. The chain combines TRBV19 with TRBJ2-6; D not certain. The CDR3 extends over 15 amino acids. Germline assignment: CDR1 LNHDA and CDR2 SQIVND (reference sequence). V shed 5 bases and J shed 0 bases, with 8 bases lying between them. The CDR3 reads CASSPHLSGANVLTF. The CDR3 nucleotides are TGTGCCAGTAGTCCCCACCTCTCTGGGGCCAACGTCCTGACTTTC.

This clonotype was seen many times. The gene calls are TRBV20-1 and TRBJ2-3; 11 nucleotides match TRBD2. Unmatched junction bases numbered 5, after V lost 5 bases and J lost 1 base. In germline, CDR1 is DFQATT, CDR2 SNEGSKA (reference sequence). This CDR3 is built from 15 residues. The CDR3 nucleotides are TGCAGTGCTTACCAACTAGCGGGAGGCACAGATACGCAGTATTTT. Its translation: CSAYQLAGGTDTQYF.

This chain links TRBV5-6 with TRBJ2-3; 7 bases fit TRBD2. The germline CDR1 and CDR2 sequences are SGHDT and YYEEEE. Trimming cost V 4 bases and J 8 bases; bases outside gene matches: 13. The CDR3 has 15 amino acids. For the CDR3, the DNA is TGTGCCAGCAGCCGGAGCGGCGGGAGTGGTCCTACGCAGTATTTT. Encoded protein: CASSRSGGSGPTQYF.

In the case of this clonotype: The conserved closing phenylalanine or tryptophan is absent in this CDR3, likely reflecting a read error. It is unclear where the CDR3 begins or ends on the DNA, so no DNA is shown, and the CDR3 is as TCRdb lists it. V is TRBV7-2 and J is TRBJ1-4. Per germline, CDR1 SGHTA and CDR2 FQGNSA. The CDR3 numbers 10 amino acids, ends counted. CDR3 sequence reads: CASSSGLAGV.

This chain links TRBV9 with TRBJ2-5; no clear D. The CDR3 extends over 17 amino acids. The germline CDR1 and CDR2 sequences are SGDLS and YYNGEE. V was cut by 2 bases and J by 5 bases, with 22 bases left in between. CDR3 coding DNA: TGTGCCAGCAGCGTTGAAGATCGGGTGCGGAGTCTGGAGACCCAGTACTTC. It translates to CASSVEDRVRSLETQYF.

The chain joins TRBV7-9 to TRBJ2-7; 10 positions agree with TRBD1. The V gene end was trimmed by 5 bases and the J gene end by 4 bases; junction bases not matched to a gene: 8. CDR1 is SEHNR, CDR2 FQNEAQ, per germline (reference sequence). The CDR3 consists of 15 residues. Written as DNA, the CDR3 is TGTGCCAGCAGCGTCGGGACAGGGGCGATGTACGAGCAGTACTTC. Protein: CASSVGTGAMYEQYF.